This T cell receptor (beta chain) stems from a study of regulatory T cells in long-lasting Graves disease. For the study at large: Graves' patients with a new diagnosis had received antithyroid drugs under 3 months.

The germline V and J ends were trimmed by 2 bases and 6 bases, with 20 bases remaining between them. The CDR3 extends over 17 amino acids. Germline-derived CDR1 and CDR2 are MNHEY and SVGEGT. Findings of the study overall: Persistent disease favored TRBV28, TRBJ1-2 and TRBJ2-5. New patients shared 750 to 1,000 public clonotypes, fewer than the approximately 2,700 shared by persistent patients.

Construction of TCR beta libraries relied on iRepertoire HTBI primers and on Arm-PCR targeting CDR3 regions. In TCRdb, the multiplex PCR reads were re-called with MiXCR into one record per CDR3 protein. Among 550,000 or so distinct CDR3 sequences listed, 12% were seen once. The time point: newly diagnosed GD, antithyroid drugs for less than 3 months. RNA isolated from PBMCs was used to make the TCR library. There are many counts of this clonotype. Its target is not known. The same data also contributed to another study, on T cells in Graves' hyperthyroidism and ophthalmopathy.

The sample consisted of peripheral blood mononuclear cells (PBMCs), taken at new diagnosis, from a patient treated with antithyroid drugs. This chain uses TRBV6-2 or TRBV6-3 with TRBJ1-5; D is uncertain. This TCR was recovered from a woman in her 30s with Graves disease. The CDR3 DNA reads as TGTGCCAGCAGTTACGAGGTGCGGCTCAGCGGTAGTCAGCCCCAGCATTTT. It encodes CASSYEVRLSGSQPQHF.